This T cell receptor (beta chain) was identified during a study of CD8+CD57+ T cells in acquired aplastic anemia. Across the study: Yields of DNA that came from sorted CD4+ and CD8+ cells averaged approximately 3.5 ug.

The germline CDR1 and CDR2 sequences are SGHVS and FNYEAQ. The CDR3 has 16 amino acids. With 3 bases clipped from V and 3 bases from J, the junction kept 8 bases outside the gene matches. Genomic DNA was employed as the template in profiling TCR beta VDJ and CDR3. MiXCR, run by TCRdb on the reads, gives a single entry per CDR3 protein. The sample yields more than 45,000 distinct CDR3 sequences, around 60% seen once. Patients who underwent sequencing had shown CD8+CD57+ cell expansion by flow cytometry. The sample consisted of sorted CD4+, CD8+, or CD8+CD57+ T cells (not recorded which) from PBMCs. This sequence was found in a human donor with aplastic anemia. The J gene is TRBJ1-1, the V gene TRBV7-6; 9 nucleotides agree with TRBD1. The CDR3 is CASSLAQGQGYTEAFF. Written as DNA, the CDR3 is TGTGCCAGCAGCTTGGCCCAGGGACAGGGTTACACTGAAGCTTTCTTT.